The entry below describes one T cell receptor beta chain. No antigen is known for it. Germline lookup yields CDR1 MNHEY and CDR2 SVGAGI. V was pared by 8 bases and J by 4 bases, with 12 bases between. There are 12 residues in the CDR3. The record originates from a study of OX40 agonist ivuxolimab in advanced cancers. Study details: An anti-OX40 (CD134) antibody with agonistic activity, ivuxolimab, was administered to patients. Study-level points and caveats: Low normalized T-cell clonal expansion was additionally recorded for some nonresponders. The expanded peripheral T cells' antigen specificity was not determined. Doses of 0.1 to 3.0 mg/kg were accompanied by clonal expansion of CD4+ and CD8+ blood T cells by week 6.

Some clones are missing from TCRdb's copy, which holds only in-frame ones; the method was immunoSEQ multiplex PCR. The sample shows about 52,000 clones, 90% to 95% of them seen only once. Material: CD4+ or CD8+ T cells sorted from blood, obtained in a trial of the OX40 agonist ivuxolimab. This chain links TRBV6-5 with TRBJ2-7; D possibly uses TRBD1 or TRBD2 (5 bases each). This receptor was identified in an adult with an advanced solid tumor such as melanoma, head and neck, liver or kidney cancer. The CDR3 DNA sequence: TGTGCCAGCCAGGGCCGGAGGTACGAGCAGTACTTC. Translated: CASQGRRYEQYF.